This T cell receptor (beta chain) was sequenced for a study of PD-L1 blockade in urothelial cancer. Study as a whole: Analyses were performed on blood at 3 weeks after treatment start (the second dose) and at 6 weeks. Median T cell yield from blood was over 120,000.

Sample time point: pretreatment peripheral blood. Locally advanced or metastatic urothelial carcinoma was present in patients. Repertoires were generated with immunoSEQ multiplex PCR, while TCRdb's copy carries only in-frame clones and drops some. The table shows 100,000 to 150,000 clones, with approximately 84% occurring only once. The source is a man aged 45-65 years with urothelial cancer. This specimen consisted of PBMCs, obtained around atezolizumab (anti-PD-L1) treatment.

The CDR3 loop is CASSRLAGAEQYF. The CDR3, as DNA: TGTGCCAGTAGTCGACTAGCGGGAGCCGAGCAGTACTTC. V is TRBV19 and J is TRBJ2-7; 12 bases agree with TRBD2. Germline V gene lookup returns CDR1 LNHDA and CDR2 SQIVND (reference sequence). The CDR3 sequence is 13 residues long. J was trimmed by 6 bases and V by 5 bases; bases with no gene match: 2.